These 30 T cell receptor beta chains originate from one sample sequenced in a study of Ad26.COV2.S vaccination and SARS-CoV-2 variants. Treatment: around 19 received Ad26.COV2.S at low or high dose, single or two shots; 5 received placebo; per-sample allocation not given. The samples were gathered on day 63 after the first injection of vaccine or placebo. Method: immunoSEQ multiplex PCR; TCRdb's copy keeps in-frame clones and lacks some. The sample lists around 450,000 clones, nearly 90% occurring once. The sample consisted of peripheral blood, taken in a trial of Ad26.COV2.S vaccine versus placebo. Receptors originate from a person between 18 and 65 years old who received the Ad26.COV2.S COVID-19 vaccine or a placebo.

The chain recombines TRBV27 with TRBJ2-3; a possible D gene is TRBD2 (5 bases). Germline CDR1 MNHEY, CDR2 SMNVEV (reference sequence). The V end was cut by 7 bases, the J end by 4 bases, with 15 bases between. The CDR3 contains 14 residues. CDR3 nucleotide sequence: TGTGCCAGCACCTCAAGGGAGAGCGCAGATACGCAGTATTTT. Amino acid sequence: CASTSRESADTQYF.

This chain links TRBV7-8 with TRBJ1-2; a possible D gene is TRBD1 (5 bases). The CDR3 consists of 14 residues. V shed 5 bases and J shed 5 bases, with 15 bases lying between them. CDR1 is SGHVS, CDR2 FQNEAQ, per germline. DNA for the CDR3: TGTGCCAGCAGCCCTGGGCCCCGACAGTATGGCTACACCTTC. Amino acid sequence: CASSPGPRQYGYTF.

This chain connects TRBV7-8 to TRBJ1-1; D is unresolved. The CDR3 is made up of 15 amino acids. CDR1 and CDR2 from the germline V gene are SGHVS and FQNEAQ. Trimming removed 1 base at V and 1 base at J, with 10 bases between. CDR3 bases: TGTGCCAGCAGCTTAGTGTGGGGAGCGAACACTGAAGCTTTCTTT. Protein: CASSLVWGANTEAFF.

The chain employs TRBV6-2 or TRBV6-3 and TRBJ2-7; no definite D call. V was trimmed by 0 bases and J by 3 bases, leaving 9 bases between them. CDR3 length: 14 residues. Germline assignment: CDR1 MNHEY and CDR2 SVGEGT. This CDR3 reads CASSYSNVFYEQYF. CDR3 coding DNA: TGTGCCAGCAGTTACTCCAACGTGTTCTACGAGCAGTACTTC.

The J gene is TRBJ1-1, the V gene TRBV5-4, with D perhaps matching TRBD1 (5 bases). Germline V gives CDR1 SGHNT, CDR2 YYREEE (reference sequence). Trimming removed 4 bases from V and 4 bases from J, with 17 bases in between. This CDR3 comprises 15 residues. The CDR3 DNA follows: TGTGCCAGCAGCCTCCCTCGAGGGGAGACCACTGAAGCTTTCTTT. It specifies CASSLPRGETTEAFF.

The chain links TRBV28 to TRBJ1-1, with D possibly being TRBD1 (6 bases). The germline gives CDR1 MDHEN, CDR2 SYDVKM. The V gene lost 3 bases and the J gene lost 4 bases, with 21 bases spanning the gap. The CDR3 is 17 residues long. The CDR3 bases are TGTGCCAGCAGTTTCGTAGGTTATGGGGGCGAGGGCACTGAAGCTTTCTTT. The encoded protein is CASSFVGYGGEGTEAFF.

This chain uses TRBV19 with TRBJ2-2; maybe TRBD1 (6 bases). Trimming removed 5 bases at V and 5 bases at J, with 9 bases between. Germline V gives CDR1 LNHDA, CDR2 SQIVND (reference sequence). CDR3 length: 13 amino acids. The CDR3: CASSSTGTGELFF. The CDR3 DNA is TGTGCCAGTAGTTCGACAGGTACCGGGGAGCTGTTTTTT.

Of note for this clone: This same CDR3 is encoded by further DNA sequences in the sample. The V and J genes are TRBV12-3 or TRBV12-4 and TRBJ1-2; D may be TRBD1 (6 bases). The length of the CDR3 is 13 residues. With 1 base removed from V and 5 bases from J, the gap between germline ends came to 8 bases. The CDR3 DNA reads TGTGCCAGCAGTTTAGGGACAGTTTATGGCTACACCTTC. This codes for CASSLGTVYGYTF.

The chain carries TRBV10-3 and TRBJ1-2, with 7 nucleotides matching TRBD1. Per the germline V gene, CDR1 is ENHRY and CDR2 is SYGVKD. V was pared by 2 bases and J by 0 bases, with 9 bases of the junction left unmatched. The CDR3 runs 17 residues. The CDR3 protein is CAISEEHTGAANYGYTF. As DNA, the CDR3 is TGTGCCATCAGTGAGGAACACACAGGGGCAGCTAACTATGGCTACACCTTC.

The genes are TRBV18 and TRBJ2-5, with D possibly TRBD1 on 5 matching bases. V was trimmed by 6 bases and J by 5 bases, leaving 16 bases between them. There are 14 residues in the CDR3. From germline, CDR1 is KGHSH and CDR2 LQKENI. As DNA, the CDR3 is TGTGCCAGCTCCTCGGCAGGGTTAGGGGAGACCCAGTACTTC. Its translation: CASSSAGLGETQYF.

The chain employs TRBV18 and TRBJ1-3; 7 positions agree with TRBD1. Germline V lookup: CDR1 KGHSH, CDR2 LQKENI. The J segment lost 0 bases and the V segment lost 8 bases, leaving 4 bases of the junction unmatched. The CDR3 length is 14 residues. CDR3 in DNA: TGTGCCAGCCTACCAGGGGGCTCTGGAAACACCATATATTTT. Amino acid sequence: CASLPGGSGNTIYF. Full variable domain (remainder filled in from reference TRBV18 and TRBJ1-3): NAGVMQNPRHLVRRRGQEARLRCSPMKGHSHVYWYRQLPEEGLKFMVYLQKENIIDESGMPKERFSAEFPKEGPSILRIQQVVRGDSAAYFCASLPGGSGNTIYFGEGSWLTVV.

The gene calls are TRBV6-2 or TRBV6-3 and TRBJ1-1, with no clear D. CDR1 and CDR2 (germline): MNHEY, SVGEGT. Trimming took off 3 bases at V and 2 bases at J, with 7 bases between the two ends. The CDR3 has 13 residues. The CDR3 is CASSYTRNTEAFF. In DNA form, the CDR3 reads TGTGCCAGCAGTTATACACGTAACACTGAAGCTTTCTTT.

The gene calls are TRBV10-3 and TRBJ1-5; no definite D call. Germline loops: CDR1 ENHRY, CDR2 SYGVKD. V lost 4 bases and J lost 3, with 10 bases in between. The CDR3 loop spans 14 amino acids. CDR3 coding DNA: TGTGCCATCAGTGTAGGGCTGGTCAATCAGCCCCAGCATTTT. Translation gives CAISVGLVNQPQHF.

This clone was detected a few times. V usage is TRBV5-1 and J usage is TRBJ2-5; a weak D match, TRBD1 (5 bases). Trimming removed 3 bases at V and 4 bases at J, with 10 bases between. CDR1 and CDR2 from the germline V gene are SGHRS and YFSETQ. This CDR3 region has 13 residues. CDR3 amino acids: CASSSFQGETQYF. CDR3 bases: TGCGCCAGCAGCTCGTTCCAGGGAGAGACCCAGTACTTC.

The CDR3 DNA follows: TGTGCCAGCAGTTATGGGGGGGAGGCGGAGACCCAGTACTTC. Translating it yields CASSYGGEAETQYF. V usage is TRBV6-2 or TRBV6-3 and J usage is TRBJ2-5; 7 nucleotides align to TRBD2. This CDR3 spans 14 amino acids. Germline-derived CDR1 and CDR2 are MNHEY and SVGEGT. Trimming at V came to 3 bases and at J to 5 bases, leaving 6 bases not matched to a gene.

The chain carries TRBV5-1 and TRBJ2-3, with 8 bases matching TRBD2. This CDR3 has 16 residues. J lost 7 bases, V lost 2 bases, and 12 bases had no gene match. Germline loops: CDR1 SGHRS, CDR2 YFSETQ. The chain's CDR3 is CASSLGAGAGFYTQYF. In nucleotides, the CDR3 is TGCGCCAGCAGCTTAGGAGCGGGAGCAGGATTTTATACGCAGTATTTT.

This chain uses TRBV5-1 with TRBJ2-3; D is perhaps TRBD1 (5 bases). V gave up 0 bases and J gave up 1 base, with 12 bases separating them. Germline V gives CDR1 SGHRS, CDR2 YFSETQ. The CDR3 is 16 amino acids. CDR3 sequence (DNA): TGCGCCAGCAGCTTGGCCAGGGCAGCCCGCACAGATACGCAGTATTTT. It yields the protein CASSLARAARTDTQYF. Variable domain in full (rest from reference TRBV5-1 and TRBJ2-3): KAGVTQTPRYLIKTRGQQVTLSCSPISGHRSVSWYQQTPGQGLQFLFEYFSETQRNKGNFPGRFSGRQFSNSRSEMNVSTLELGDSALYLCASSLARAARTDTQYFGPGTRLTVL.

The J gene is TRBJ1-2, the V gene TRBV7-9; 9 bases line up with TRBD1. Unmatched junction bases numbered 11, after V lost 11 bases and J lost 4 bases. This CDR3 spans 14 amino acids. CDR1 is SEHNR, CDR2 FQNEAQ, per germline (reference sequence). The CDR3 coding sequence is TGTGCCGGAAAGGGACAGGGAATCTCCTATGGCTACACCTTC. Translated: CAGKGQGISYGYTF.

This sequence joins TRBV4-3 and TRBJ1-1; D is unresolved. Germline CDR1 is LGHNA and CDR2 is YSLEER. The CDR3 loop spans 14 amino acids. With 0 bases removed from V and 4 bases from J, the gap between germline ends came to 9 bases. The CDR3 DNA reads TGCGCCAGCAGCCAAGAGTTGGGGTCCACTGAAGCTTTCTTT. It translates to CASSQELGSTEAFF.

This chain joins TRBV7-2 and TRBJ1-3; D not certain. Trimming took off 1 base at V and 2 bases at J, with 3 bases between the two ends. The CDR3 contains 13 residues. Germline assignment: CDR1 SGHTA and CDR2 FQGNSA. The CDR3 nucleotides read TGTGCCAGCAGCTTAGTGGCTGGAAACACCATATATTTT. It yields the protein CASSLVAGNTIYF.

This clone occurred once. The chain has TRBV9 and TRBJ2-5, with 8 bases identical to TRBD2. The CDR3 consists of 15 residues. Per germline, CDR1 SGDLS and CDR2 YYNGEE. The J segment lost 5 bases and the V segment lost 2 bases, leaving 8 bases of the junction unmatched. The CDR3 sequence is CASSVDGGAYETQYF. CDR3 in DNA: TGTGCCAGCAGCGTTGACGGGGGGGCCTATGAGACCCAGTACTTC.

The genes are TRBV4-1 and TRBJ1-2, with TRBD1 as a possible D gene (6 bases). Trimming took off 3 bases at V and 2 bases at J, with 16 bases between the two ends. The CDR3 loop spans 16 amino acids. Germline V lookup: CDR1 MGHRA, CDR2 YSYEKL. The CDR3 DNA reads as TGCGCCAGCAGCCAGGGGGCGGCAGGGCTGAACTATGGCTACACCTTC. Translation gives CASSQGAAGLNYGYTF.

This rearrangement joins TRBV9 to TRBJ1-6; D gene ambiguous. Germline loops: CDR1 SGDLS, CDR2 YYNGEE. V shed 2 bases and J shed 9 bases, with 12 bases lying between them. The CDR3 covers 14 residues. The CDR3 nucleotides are TGTGCCAGCAGCGTGTACTCGGGGAGTTCACCCCTCCACTTT. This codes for CASSVYSGSSPLHF.

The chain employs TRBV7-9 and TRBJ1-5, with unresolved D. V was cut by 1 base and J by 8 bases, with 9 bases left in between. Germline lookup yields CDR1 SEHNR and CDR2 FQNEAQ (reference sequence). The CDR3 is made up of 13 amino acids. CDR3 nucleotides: TGTGCCAGCAGCTTAGTAGGCCCGGAGCCCCAGCATTTT. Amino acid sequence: CASSLVGPEPQHF.

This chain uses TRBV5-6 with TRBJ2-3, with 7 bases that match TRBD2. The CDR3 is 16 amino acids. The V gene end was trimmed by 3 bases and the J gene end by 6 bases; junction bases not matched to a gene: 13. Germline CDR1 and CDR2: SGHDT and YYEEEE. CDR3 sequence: CASSWLTAGERDTQYF. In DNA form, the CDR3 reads TGTGCCAGCAGCTGGCTTACTGCGGGGGAGAGGGATACGCAGTATTTT.

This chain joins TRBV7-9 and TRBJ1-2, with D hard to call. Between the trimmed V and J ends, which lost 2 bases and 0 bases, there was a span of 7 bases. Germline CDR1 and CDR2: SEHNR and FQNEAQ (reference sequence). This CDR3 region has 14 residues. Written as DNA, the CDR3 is TGTGCCAGCAGCTTACCCGGGGCTAACTATGGCTACACCTTC. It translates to CASSLPGANYGYTF. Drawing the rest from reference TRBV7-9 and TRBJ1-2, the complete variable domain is DTGVSQNPRHKITKRGQNVTFRCDPISEHNRLYWYRQTLGQGPEFLTYFQNEAQLEKSRLLSDRFSAERPKGSFSTLEIQRTEQGDSAMYLCASSLPGANYGYTFGSGTRLTVV.

The CDR3 loop reads CASSLRQFYNEQFF. DNA of the CDR3: TGTGCCAGCAGCCTCCGACAGTTTTACAATGAGCAGTTCTTC. The rearrangement joins TRBV7-2 to TRBJ2-1; tentatively, D is TRBD1 (5 bases). CDR3 length: 14 amino acids. V was trimmed by 5 bases and J by 4 bases, leaving 12 bases between them. Germline V gives CDR1 SGHTA, CDR2 FQGNSA.

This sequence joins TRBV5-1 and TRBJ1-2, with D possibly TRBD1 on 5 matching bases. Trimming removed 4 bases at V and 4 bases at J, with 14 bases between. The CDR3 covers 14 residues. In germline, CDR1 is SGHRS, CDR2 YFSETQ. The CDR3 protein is CASSPQEGTYGYTF. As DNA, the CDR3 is TGCGCCAGCAGCCCCCAGGAGGGGACCTATGGCTACACCTTC. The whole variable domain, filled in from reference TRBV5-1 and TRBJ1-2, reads KAGVTQTPRYLIKTRGQQVTLSCSPISGHRSVSWYQQTPGQGLQFLFEYFSETQRNKGNFPGRFSGRQFSNSRSEMNVSTLELGDSALYLCASSPQEGTYGYTFGSGTRLTVV.

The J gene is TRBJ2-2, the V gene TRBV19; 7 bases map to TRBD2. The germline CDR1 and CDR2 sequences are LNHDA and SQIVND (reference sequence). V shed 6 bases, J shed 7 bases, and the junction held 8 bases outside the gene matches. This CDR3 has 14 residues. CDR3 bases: TGTGCCAGTAGACGGCGGGAGCGCCACGGGGAGCTGTTTTTT. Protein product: CASRRRERHGELFF.

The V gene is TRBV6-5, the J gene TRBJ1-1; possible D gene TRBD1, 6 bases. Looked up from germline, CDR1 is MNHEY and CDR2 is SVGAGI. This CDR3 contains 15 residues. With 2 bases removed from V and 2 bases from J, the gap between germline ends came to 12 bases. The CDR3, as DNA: TGTGCCAGCAGTTACGACAGGATGTATAACACTGAAGCTTTCTTT. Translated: CASSYDRMYNTEAFF.